This T cell receptor beta chain appears in the sequencing data of a study of T cell responses to AZD1222 COVID-19 vaccine (dated by TCRdb to the early 2020s). General notes on the study: AZD1222 recipients given second doses at about 4 weeks or at about 12 weeks were pooled, since spike-specific TCR depth and breadth were not found to differ between the two schedules. A total of approximately 230 trial participants underwent TCR sequencing, of whom some 210 received two doses of AZD1222 and some 26 received two doses of the MenACWY control vaccine. Trial participants were enrolled by age into 18-55, 56-69 and 70-plus year subgroups, with 148, 28 and 57 TCR-sequenced participants respectively.

The CDR3 numbers 14 residues from cysteine through phenylalanine. Only the CDR3 DNA stays, 42 bases, in frame from base 1. Here V drops 2 bases and J drops 6 bases, and the junction holds 2 bases not matched to any gene. CDR1 and CDR2, looked up from the germline V gene, are KGHSH and LQKENI. The time point label corresponds to: baseline before first vaccination. Vaccinee samples came from UK trials COV001 and COV002, including a single-blind randomized controlled phase 2/3 trial of AZD1222 (ChAdOx1 nCoV-19) in healthy adults. For TCRbeta chain sequencing, PBMC samples from trial participants were taken at day 0 and at day 28 after the second dose. Broad study findings and their caveats: Nearly half of unique spike-specific TCRs reportedly recognized epitopes outside regions mutated in the B.1.351 and B.1.1.7 variants. The whole spike protein was spanned by vaccine-associated CD4 TCRs, and dominant responses were seen in regions 160-218 and 743-854. After two AZD1222 doses, both the breadth and the depth of spike-specific TCRs were significantly higher than at day 0 and than in MenACWY recipients. The 56-69-year group was small, and its depth increase did not reach significance, likely because of low power. Conclusions about previously exposed vaccinees are limited because only six or seven AZD1222 recipients were SARS-CoV-2 seropositive at baseline. Participants were mostly white British, with more females than males. The authors suggested clonal diversity may have been underestimated. Because no day 14 peak-response samples were available, the repertoires could be characterized only after the peak T cell response.

The CDR3 regions of human TCRbeta chains were subjected to immunosequencing. From the authors' description of their analysis: TCRs in the repertoires were compared against a reference library of SARS-CoV-2-specific TCRs that had been generated with the MIRA antigen-specificity platform. Breadth was defined as the fraction of unique TCRs that were SARS-CoV-2-associated, and depth was defined as the fraction of total T cells that were SARS-CoV-2-associated. Using the MIRA data, every spike-specific TCR was mapped to the spike region that the TCR reacted to and assigned to either a CD4 or a CD8 class. Log10-transformed breadth and depth values were compared by one-way ANOVA with Sidak's multiple comparisons tests. TCRdb provides this immuneACCESS table in a form limited to in-frame rearrangements. Some clones are lacking; in checked studies, under half of them reflect an unresolved V gene, and why the rest are absent is not known. That table gives V, J and clone size, and the DNA gave D and trimming. The sample records 130,000 to 150,000 clones, about 90% of which are singletons. The leading ten clones occupy about 6% of the sample.

For this clone: It lacks a known antigen. There are no base qualities to consult, and no much larger clone falls within one base.

This receptor was taken from an adult in good health. The chain employs TRBV18 and TRBJ1-5, with TRBD1 identical over 9 junction bases. This material consisted of peripheral blood, taken on day 0 of AZD1222 vaccination. The CDR3 is CASSPEQGAQPQHF. The DNA reads TGTGCCAGCTCACCAGAACAGGGGGCTCAGCCCCAGCATTTT. Supplemented by the reference TRBV18 and TRBJ1-5 proteins around the CDR3, the complete variable domain is NAGVMQNPRHLVRRRGQEARLRCSPMKGHSHVYWYRQLPEEGLKFMVYLQKENIIDESGMPKERFSAEFPKEGPSILRIQQVVRGDSAAYFCASSPEQGAQPQHFGDGTRLSIL.